The clone carrying this T cell receptor beta chain was observed at least ten times. Its antigen is undetermined. The data stem from a study of response to subunit inactivated influenza vaccine. V was shortened by 3 bases and J by 4 bases, with 15 bases between the two germline ends. The CDR3 has 15 amino acids. From the RT-PCR reads, TCRdb called clonotypes with MiXCR, one entry per CDR3 protein. The repertoire holds around 520,000 distinct CDR3 sequences, with about 12% as singletons. Study-wide results and limits: Authors suggested each seasonal flu vaccination may recruit only limited numbers of new T cells.

This TCR derives from a man between 50 and 59 years old who received an inactivated influenza vaccine. J is TRBJ1-1 and V is TRBV12-3 or TRBV12-4; perhaps TRBD1 as D (5 bases). The sequenced sample was PBMCs from blood, obtained on the day of vaccination. The CDR3 coding sequence is TGTGCCAGCAGTTTCCGAAACCCGGGGGGCACTGAAGCTTTCTTT. Protein product: CASSFRNPGGTEAFF.